The T cell receptor (beta chain) described here comes from a study of Ad26.COV2.S vaccination and SARS-CoV-2 variants. Whole-study results and caveats: Responses of T cells in total may have been underestimated by the TCR breadth and depth analyses.

This CDR3 is built from 14 residues. In germline, CDR1 is SNHLY, CDR2 FYNNEI. Trimming stripped 7 bases from V and 5 bases from J, with 17 bases between. Treatment meaning: 15 to 20 received Ad26.COV2.S at low or high dose, single or two shots; 5 received placebo; per-sample allocation not given. Specimens were obtained on day 63 following the first vaccine or placebo injection. The donor was a Boston adult aged 18-55 years. Immunization relied on an Ad26 vector, which expressed Wuhan-strain SARS-CoV-2 spike. In regard to this clone: The target antigen is unknown.

Using immunoSEQ multiplex PCR, the repertoire was profiled, and TCRdb retains in-frame clones only, with some absent. The data contain about 390,000 clones, 88% of them singletons. The V and J genes are TRBV2 and TRBJ1-1; D might be TRBD1 (5 bases). This specimen was peripheral blood, taken in a trial of Ad26.COV2.S vaccine versus placebo. The TCR was taken from a person between 18 and 60 years old who received the Ad26.COV2.S COVID-19 vaccine or a placebo. CDR3 protein: CASTTTVGGTEAFF. CDR3 coding DNA: TGTGCCAGCACCACAACCGTCGGGGGTACTGAAGCTTTCTTT.